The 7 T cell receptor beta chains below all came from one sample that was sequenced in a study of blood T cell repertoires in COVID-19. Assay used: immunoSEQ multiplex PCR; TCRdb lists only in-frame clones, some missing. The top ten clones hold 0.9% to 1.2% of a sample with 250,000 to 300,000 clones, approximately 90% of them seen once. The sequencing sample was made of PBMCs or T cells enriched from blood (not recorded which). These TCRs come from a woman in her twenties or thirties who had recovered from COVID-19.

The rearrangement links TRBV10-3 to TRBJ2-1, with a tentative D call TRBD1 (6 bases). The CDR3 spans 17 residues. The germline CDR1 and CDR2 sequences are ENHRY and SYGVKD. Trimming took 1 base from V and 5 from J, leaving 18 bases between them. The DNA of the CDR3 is TGTGCCATCAGTGAGTTTACTTCCGGGACATCCAACAATGAGCAGTTCTTC. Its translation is CAISEFTSGTSNNEQFF.

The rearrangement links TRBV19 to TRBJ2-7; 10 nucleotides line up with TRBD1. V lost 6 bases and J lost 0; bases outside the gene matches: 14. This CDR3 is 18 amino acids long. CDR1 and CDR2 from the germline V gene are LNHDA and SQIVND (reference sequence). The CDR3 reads CASSRQGARLAGSYEQYF. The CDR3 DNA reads TGTGCCAGTAGCCGACAGGGGGCGCGTCTAGCGGGCTCCTACGAGCAGTACTTC.

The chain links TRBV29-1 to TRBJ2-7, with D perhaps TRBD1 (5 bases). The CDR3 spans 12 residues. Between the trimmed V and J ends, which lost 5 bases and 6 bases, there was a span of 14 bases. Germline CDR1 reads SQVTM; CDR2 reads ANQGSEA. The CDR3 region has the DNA TGCAGCGTTCGATCTTCCCAGGGCGAGCAGTACTTC. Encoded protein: CSVRSSQGEQYF.

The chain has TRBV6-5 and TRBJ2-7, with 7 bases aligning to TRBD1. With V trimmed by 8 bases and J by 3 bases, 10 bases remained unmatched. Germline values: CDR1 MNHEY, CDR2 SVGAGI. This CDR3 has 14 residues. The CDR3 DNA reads TGTGCCAGCGATTACGGGACAGCCATCTACGAGCAGTACTTC. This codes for CASDYGTAIYEQYF.

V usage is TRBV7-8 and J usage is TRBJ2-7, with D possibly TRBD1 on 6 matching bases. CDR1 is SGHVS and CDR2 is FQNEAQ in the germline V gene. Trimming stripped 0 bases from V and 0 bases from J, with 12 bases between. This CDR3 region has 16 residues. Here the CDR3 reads CASSLAITGFSYEQYF. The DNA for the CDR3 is TGTGCCAGCAGCTTAGCGATCACAGGGTTCTCCTACGAGCAGTACTTC.

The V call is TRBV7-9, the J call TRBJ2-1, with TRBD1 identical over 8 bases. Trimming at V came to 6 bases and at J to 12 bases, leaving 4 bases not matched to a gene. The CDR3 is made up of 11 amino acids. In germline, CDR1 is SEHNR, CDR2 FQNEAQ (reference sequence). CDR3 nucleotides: TGTGCCAGCAGTGACAGGGGCGGGCAGTTCTTC. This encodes CASSDRGGQFF.

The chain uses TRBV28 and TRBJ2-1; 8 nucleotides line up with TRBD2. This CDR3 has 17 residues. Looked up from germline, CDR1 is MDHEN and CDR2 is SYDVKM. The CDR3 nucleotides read TGTTGCCGTTCGGAAGGAGGTGTGGGACTAGAACTGGAGGAGCAGTTCTTC. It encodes CCRSEGGVGLELEEQFF.